One and the same sample provided the 20 T cell receptor beta chains below, sequenced in a study of T cell repertoires in cytomegalovirus infection. TCRdb reprocessed the reads with MiXCR, giving one entry per CDR3 protein. The sample consists of 270,000 or so distinct CDR3 sequences, about 17% of them appearing once. Specimen: CD8+ T cells from PBMCs. The origin of the receptors is a human donor in good health (CMV status not recorded). Some clones in this sample may be carry-over from other donors' samples.

The genes are TRBV27 and TRBJ2-7, with 8 bases aligning to TRBD2. The trim removed 2 bases at V and 2 bases at J, leaving 8 bases unmatched. CDR3 size: 16 residues. CDR1 and CDR2 from the germline V gene are MNHEY and SMNVEV (reference sequence). CDR3 in amino acids: CASSLGAGAFPYEQYF. DNA for the CDR3: TGTGCCAGCAGTTTAGGAGCGGGGGCCTTTCCCTACGAGCAGTACTTC.

The rearrangement uses TRBV2 and TRBJ2-3; 9 nucleotides align to TRBD1. CDR3 length: 18 residues. CDR1 SNHLY and CDR2 FYNNEI come from the germline V gene. V gave up 10 bases and J gave up 2 bases; unmatched junction bases: 19. Written as DNA, the CDR3 is TGTGCCACCCTGGCCGGGGACAGGGCCACTGGGATCACAGATACGCAGTATTTT. Translating it yields CATLAGDRATGITDTQYF.

A few counts support this clonotype. The V gene is TRBV20-1, the J gene TRBJ1-2; no reliable D call. Per germline, CDR1 DFQATT and CDR2 SNEGSKA (reference sequence). The CDR3 has 12 amino acids. The germline V and J ends were trimmed by 4 bases and 3 bases, with 9 bases remaining between them. CDR3 residues: CSAKPGYYGYTF. The CDR3 region has the DNA TGCAGTGCTAAGCCGGGGTACTATGGCTACACCTTC.

This clonotype was detected many times. The rearrangement links TRBV7-9 to TRBJ1-4; D perhaps matches TRBD1 (5 bases). Germline V lookup: CDR1 SEHNR, CDR2 FQNEAQ (reference sequence). V lost 10 bases and J lost 8, with 17 bases in between. CDR3 length: 13 amino acids. As DNA, the CDR3 is TGTGCCACCCTGGGGGGTGGGGACGAAAAACTGTTTTTT. Amino acids: CATLGGGDEKLFF.

In its sample, this clonotype was seen a few times. The chain combines TRBV3-1 with TRBJ2-7, with 7 bases identical to TRBD2. The CDR3 totals 14 residues. V lost 4 bases to trimming and J lost 1 base; unmatched junction nucleotides: 4. The germline gives CDR1 LGHDT, CDR2 YNNKEL (reference sequence). CDR3: CASSPSGESYEQYF. In DNA form, the CDR3 reads TGTGCCAGCAGCCCAAGCGGGGAATCCTACGAGCAGTACTTC.

This clonotype came up many times. The V and J genes are TRBV7-9 and TRBJ2-7, with TRBD1 matching 10 bases. The CDR3 loop spans 15 amino acids. Germline V lookup: CDR1 SEHNR, CDR2 FQNEAQ (reference sequence). Losses at the gene ends were 5 bases for V and 2 bases for J; bases not matched to a gene: 6. CDR3 nucleotide sequence: TGTGCCAGCAGCGCAGGGGACAGGGGCACCTACGAGCAGTACTTC. As protein: CASSAGDRGTYEQYF. Based on the CDR3 plus reference TRBV7-9 and TRBJ2-7, the full variable domain is DTGVSQNPRHKITKRGQNVTFRCDPISEHNRLYWYRQTLGQGPEFLTYFQNEAQLEKSRLLSDRFSAERPKGSFSTLEIQRTEQGDSAMYLCASSAGDRGTYEQYFGPGTRLTVT.

This clonotype was counted many times. This sequence joins TRBV7-2 and TRBJ2-3; a weak D match, TRBD2 (6 bases). Trimming took off 2 bases at V and 2 bases at J, with 11 bases between the two ends. CDR3 length equals 15 residues. Germline V lookup: CDR1 SGHTA, CDR2 FQGNSA. The CDR3 region has the DNA TGTGCCAGCAGCTTATGGACTAATCCCACAGATACGCAGTATTTT. It specifies CASSLWTNPTDTQYF.

This clonotype was picked up a small number of times. The chain uses TRBV27 and TRBJ2-6; D uncertain. CDR3 size: 18 residues. CDR1 is MNHEY and CDR2 is SMNVEV in the germline V gene (reference sequence). The germline V and J ends were trimmed by 2 bases and 0 bases, with 14 bases remaining between them. The CDR3 loop is CASSLRGPLSSGANVLTF. The CDR3 DNA reads as TGTGCCAGCAGTTTACGAGGACCTCTGAGCTCTGGGGCCAACGTCCTGACTTTC.

This clonotype has only a few counts. The chain links TRBV11-2 to TRBJ2-7; 9 bases are a match to TRBD1. After removal of 0 bases from V and 3 bases from J, the junction contained 6 bases not matched to a gene. The CDR3 sequence is 16 residues long. The germline V gene encodes CDR1 SGHAT and CDR2 FQNNGV. The CDR3 sequence is CASSLEAGTGLYEQYF. CDR3 coding DNA: TGTGCCAGCAGCTTAGAGGCGGGGACAGGGCTCTACGAGCAGTACTTC.

This clonotype appeared a few times. The chain uses TRBV6-2 or TRBV6-3 and TRBJ1-1; TRBD1 matches at 7 bases. V was pared by 2 bases and J by 10 bases, with 19 bases of the junction left unmatched. The CDR3 contains 17 residues. Per germline, CDR1 MNHEY and CDR2 SVGEGT. In nucleotides, the CDR3 is TGTGCCAGCAGTTACGCCCGGACAGGCAATTCTTTGGTCGGAGCTTTCTTT. It translates to CASSYARTGNSLVGAFF.

This chain uses TRBV28 with TRBJ1-1; 8 bases align to TRBD1. The V gene end was trimmed by 2 bases and the J gene end by 5 bases; junction bases not matched to a gene: 7. The CDR3 sequence is 15 residues long. Germline CDR1 is MDHEN and CDR2 is SYDVKM. CDR3 sequence (DNA): TGTGCCAGCAGTTTACGACAGGGGATAGAGACTGAAGCTTTCTTT. It specifies CASSLRQGIETEAFF.

Ten or more counts support this clonotype. The V and J genes are TRBV4-3 and TRBJ2-6; unclear D gene. The CDR3 extends over 15 amino acids. The germline V gene encodes CDR1 LGHNA and CDR2 YSLEER. V was pared by 1 base and J by 4 bases, with 8 bases between. CDR3 in amino acids: CASSQATGGANVLTF. The CDR3 region has the DNA TGCGCCAGCAGCCAAGCCACTGGGGGGGCCAACGTCCTGACTTTC.

The chain recombines TRBV6-1 with TRBJ2-2; the D is unclear. The length of the CDR3 is 14 residues. Germline V lookup: CDR1 MNHNS, CDR2 SASEGT. Between the trimmed V and J ends, which lost 6 bases and 3 bases, there was a span of 11 bases. The CDR3 is CASRLDVYTGELFF. In DNA, the CDR3 is TGTGCCAGCAGACTTGATGTATACACCGGGGAGCTGTTTTTT.

This chain joins TRBV9 and TRBJ2-5, with D perhaps matching TRBD2 (5 bases). From germline, CDR1 is SGDLS and CDR2 YYNGEE. V was trimmed by 3 bases and J by 4 bases, leaving 16 bases between them. CDR3 length: 15 residues. CDR3 protein: CASSGSGDGPETQYF. CDR3 sequence (DNA): TGTGCCAGCAGCGGGTCCGGGGATGGGCCAGAGACCCAGTACTTC.

The sample holds many counts of this clonotype. The V call is TRBV11-2, the J call TRBJ2-1; 9 bases map to TRBD2. The CDR3 contains 16 residues. In germline, CDR1 is SGHAT, CDR2 FQNNGV. V shed 5 bases, J shed 7 bases, and the junction held 12 bases outside the gene matches. The CDR3 DNA reads TGTGCCAGCAGCCCTCCTTCACTGGCGGGGGGGAATGAGCAGTTCTTC. It specifies CASSPPSLAGGNEQFF. Combining the CDR3 with reference TRBV11-2 and TRBJ2-1 gives the whole variable domain EAGVAQSPRYKIIEKRQSVAFWCNPISGHATLYWYQQILGQGPKLLIQFQNNGVVDDSQLPKDRFSAERLKGVDSTLKIQPAKLEDSAVYLCASSPPSLAGGNEQFFGPGTRLTVL.

This clonotype was detected ten times or more. The chain uses TRBV15 and TRBJ2-1; possibly TRBD2 for D (5 bases). The CDR3 contains 13 residues. Trimming removed 0 bases from V and 5 bases from J, with 5 bases in between. Germline CDR1 reads LNHNV; CDR2 reads YYDKDF (reference sequence). For the CDR3, the DNA is TGTGCCACCAGCAGAGAGGAGGACAATGAGCAGTTCTTC. This translates into CATSREEDNEQFF.

This clonotype has a count of ten or more. The chain joins TRBV12-3 or TRBV12-4 to TRBJ1-1; D is possibly TRBD1 (5 bases). V dropped 5 bases and J dropped 6 bases, with 22 bases sitting between them. This CDR3 contains 16 residues. This chain's CDR3 is CASSTRGRGGNPEAFF. CDR3 in DNA: TGTGCCAGCAGTACACGGGGCCGAGGTGGAAACCCTGAAGCTTTCTTT.

This chain uses TRBV5-1 with TRBJ2-7; D ambiguous. CDR3 size: 14 residues. In germline, CDR1 is SGHRS, CDR2 YFSETQ. Trimming removed 2 bases from V and 2 bases from J, with 11 bases in between. CDR3 nucleotides: TGCGCCAGCAGCTTTGGTACAGATCCCTACGAGCAGTACTTC. Translated, it gives CASSFGTDPYEQYF. Based on the CDR3 plus reference TRBV5-1 and TRBJ2-7, the full variable domain is KAGVTQTPRYLIKTRGQQVTLSCSPISGHRSVSWYQQTPGQGLQFLFEYFSETQRNKGNFPGRFSGRQFSNSRSEMNVSTLELGDSALYLCASSFGTDPYEQYFGPGTRLTVT.

This clonotype has a single count. The J gene is TRBJ2-1, the V gene TRBV6-2 or TRBV6-3, with 14 bases identical to TRBD2. The germline V gene has CDR1 MNHEY and CDR2 SVGEGT. The junction had 14 bases not matched to a gene; V was cut back by 5 bases and J by 5 bases. CDR3 length: 19 residues. This chain's CDR3 is CASSTRTSGGPKPNNEQFF. The CDR3 DNA follows: TGTGCCAGCAGTACGCGGACTAGCGGGGGGCCCAAGCCCAACAATGAGCAGTTCTTC.

The chain uses TRBV28 and TRBJ2-3; D perhaps matches TRBD1 (6 bases). The ends were cut back, 0 bases at V and 1 base at J, with 8 bases in the middle. CDR1 MDHEN and CDR2 SYDVKM come from the germline V gene. The CDR3 totals 15 residues. CDR3 sequence (DNA): TGTGCCAGCAGTTTATGGAAGGGGGGCACAGATACGCAGTATTTT. Translating it yields CASSLWKGGTDTQYF.